Following are 8 T cell receptor beta chains from one sample sequenced in a study of control samples from healthy donors and cancer patients. The table came from immunoSEQ multiplex PCR; TCRdb's copy has only in-frame clones and leaves some out. The sample holds some 150,000 clones, around 90% seen once. The sample was blood. Receptors were obtained from a man aged 30 to 39 in good health.

The chain carries TRBV11-2 and TRBJ2-4, with D perhaps matching TRBD1 (5 bases). Trimming left V 1 base short and J 2 bases short, with 12 bases between. The CDR3 has 16 amino acids. The germline V gene has CDR1 SGHAT and CDR2 FQNNGV. The CDR3 sequence is CASSLGVGRSKNIQYF. DNA of the CDR3: TGTGCCAGCAGCTTAGGGGTGGGGCGATCCAAAAACATTCAGTACTTC. Using reference TRBV11-2 and TRBJ2-4 for the parts outside the CDR3, the full variable domain is EAGVAQSPRYKIIEKRQSVAFWCNPISGHATLYWYQQILGQGPKLLIQFQNNGVVDDSQLPKDRFSAERLKGVDSTLKIQPAKLEDSAVYLCASSLGVGRSKNIQYFGAGTRLSVL.

The V gene is TRBV2, the J gene TRBJ1-2, with 8 bases matching TRBD1. The ends lost 5 bases at V and 6 bases at J; junction bases unmatched: 14. Germline V CDR1 and CDR2: SNHLY, FYNNEI. There are 16 residues in the CDR3. The CDR3 sequence is CASSKNPTTGEDGYTF. The CDR3 DNA reads as TGTGCCAGCAGTAAAAATCCTACGACAGGGGAGGATGGCTACACCTTC.

V and J are TRBV7-2 and TRBJ2-3, with TRBD2 matching over 7 bases. This CDR3 has 15 residues. Germline CDR1 is SGHTA and CDR2 is FQGNSA. V shed 3 bases and J 2 bases; nucleotides not matched to a gene: 5. The CDR3 DNA follows: TGTGCCAGCAGCTTTTCCGGGACTAACACAGATACGCAGTATTTT. This sequence encodes CASSFSGTNTDTQYF. Supplemented by reference TRBV7-2 and TRBJ2-3, the full variable domain reads GAGVSQSPSNKVTEKGKDVELRCDPISGHTALYWYRQSLGQGLEFLIYFQGNSAPDKSGLPSDRFSAERTGGSVSTLTIQRTQQEDSAVYLCASSFSGTNTDTQYFGPGTRLTVL.

This chain joins TRBV4-3 and TRBJ1-3; D gene unclear. The CDR3 totals 15 residues. The germline V gene has CDR1 LGHNA and CDR2 YSLEER. V shed 4 bases and J shed 4 bases, with 14 bases lying between them. The DNA of the CDR3 is TGCGCCAGCAGCCCTCGACACCCCGCGGGAAACACCATATATTTT. Translated: CASSPRHPAGNTIYF.

The genes are TRBV6-5 and TRBJ1-2, with D unclear. V was pared by 3 bases and J by 0 bases, with 11 bases between. The CDR3 contains 15 residues. CDR1 and CDR2 (germline): MNHEY, SVGAGI. CDR3 bases: TGTGCCAGCAGTTATCAGGTCCAAACTAACTATGGCTACACCTTC. This sequence encodes CASSYQVQTNYGYTF.

The J gene is TRBJ1-1, the V gene TRBV11-2, with a possible D match to TRBD1 (6 bases). Trimming removed 4 bases from V and 11 bases from J, with 14 bases in between. CDR3 length: 12 amino acids. Germline CDR1 and CDR2: SGHAT and FQNNGV. CDR3: CASSSWDIQAFF. In nucleotides, the CDR3 is TGTGCCAGCAGCTCCTGGGACATTCAGGCTTTCTTT.

The J gene is TRBJ2-7, the V gene TRBV15; 7 bases fit TRBD1. Trimming at V came to 0 bases and at J to 7 bases, leaving 12 bases not matched to a gene. This CDR3 is built from 16 residues. In germline, CDR1 is LNHNV, CDR2 YYDKDF (reference sequence). The CDR3 nucleotides are TGTGCCACCAGCAGAGATTTCACGACAGGGTCGGGTGAGCAGTACTTC. Translated: CATSRDFTTGSGEQYF.

This chain joins TRBV11-2 and TRBJ1-3; TRBD1 is a possible D gene (5 bases). Per germline, CDR1 SGHAT and CDR2 FQNNGV. The CDR3 spans 14 residues. V lost 5 bases and J lost 3, with 11 bases in between. CDR3: CASSPRGVGNTIYF. CDR3 DNA sequence: TGTGCCAGCAGCCCCCGGGGGGTTGGAAACACCATATATTTT.